This T cell receptor (beta chain) comes out of a study of CXCR4 blockade with PD-1 therapy in pancreatic cancer. TCRdb's copy holds only in-frame clones and misses some; the assay was immunoSEQ multiplex PCR. The profile shows fewer than 3,500 clones, about 40% of them singletons. In germline, CDR1 is KGHSH, CDR2 LQKENI. The length of the CDR3 is 12 residues. Trimming shortened V by 0 bases and J by 7 bases, and 7 bases separated the two germline ends. What was sequenced was tumor tissue. This receptor was identified in a human donor with pancreatic ductal adenocarcinoma. V usage is TRBV18 and J usage is TRBJ2-7; D is ambiguous. DNA for the CDR3: TGTGCCAGCTCACCACCGGATGGGGAGCAGTACTTC. Its protein is CASSPPDGEQYF.